The present T cell receptor (beta chain) was sequenced within a study of blood T cells in healthy people across ages. About the research overall: For every two T cells, template switching captured about one barcoded beta molecule. Study findings and constraints: Researchers said unsorted PBMCs prevented a conclusive naive versus antigen-experienced comparison.

V trimming: 3 bases; J trimming: 2 bases; junction bases outside the gene matches: 5. There are 16 residues in the CDR3. Germline V gene lookup returns CDR1 SQVTM and CDR2 ANQGSEA. Worth noting for this clonotype: Its antigen remains unidentified.

Alongside a J-beta primer mix, a sample-barcoded 5' primer served in a second PCR lasting about 7 to 12 cycles. One entry per CDR3 protein results from TCRdb running MiXCR on the 5' RACE reads. This sample has about 830,000 distinct CDR3 sequences, with approximately 65% found just once. Individuals who donated were healthy Caucasians from Russia aged roughly 6 to 100. In each sample, at least 6.5 million PBMCs were isolated. The chain joins TRBV29-1 to TRBJ2-6; TRBD1 matches at 9 bases. Sequenced input: blood. This clonotype was sampled from a young man in good health. The CDR3 loop is CSVDGDREAGANVLTF. CDR3 nucleotides: TGCAGCGTTGATGGGGACAGGGAAGCTGGGGCCAACGTCCTGACTTTC.